This T cell receptor (beta chain) was sequenced during a study of OX40 agonist ivuxolimab in advanced cancers. Study information: Males comprised roughly four fifths of the group, whose mean age was 60 years (range about 20 to 85). Patients with prior anti-PD-1, anti-PD-L1 or anti-CTLA-4 therapy were eligible; 35% to 50% had some.

Sampling of blood occurred at baseline, cycle 4 day 1, and cycle 7 day 1. CDR3 length equals 16 residues. Germline assignment: CDR1 SGHAT and CDR2 FQNNGV. V was pared by 4 bases and J by 4 bases, with 20 bases between. This clone was counted once. Only in-frame clones appear in the TCRdb table, and some are missing; sequencing was by immunoSEQ multiplex PCR. The sample yields tens of thousands of clones, about nine tenths seen once. This sequence originates from an adult with an advanced solid tumor such as melanoma, head and neck, liver or kidney cancer. This sequence joins TRBV11-2 and TRBJ2-7; D perhaps matches TRBD1 (6 bases). The sample was CD4+ or CD8+ T cells sorted from blood, taken in a trial of the OX40 agonist ivuxolimab. The CDR3 loop reads CASSSGWQGPSYEQYF. CDR3 sequence (DNA): TGTGCCAGCAGCTCCGGATGGCAGGGGCCTTCTTACGAGCAGTACTTC.